This TCR beta chain was identified in a study of blood T cell repertoires in COVID-19. TCRdb keeps only in-frame clones here, not all; method: immunoSEQ multiplex PCR. The profile shows 90,000 to 150,000 clones, around nine tenths of them singletons. There are a few counts of this clone. Germline loops: CDR1 SNHLY, CDR2 FYNNEI. CDR3 length equals 14 residues. J gave up 1 base and V 2 bases, and 1 base lay outside the gene matches. The specimen sequenced was peripheral blood. The V call is TRBV2, the J call TRBJ1-1; TRBD1 aligns across 7 bases. This sequence originates from a woman between 45 and 65 years old with acute or convalescent COVID-19. The CDR3 is CASSERDRNTEAFF. The CDR3 nucleotides read TGTGCCAGCAGTGAACGGGACAGGAACACTGAAGCTTTCTTT.